This T cell receptor beta chain was profiled in a study of CD8 T cells in ankylosing spondylitis. This clonotype was observed many times. The CDR3 length is 14 residues. Trimming pared 0 bases from V and 3 bases from J, leaving 9 bases between. The germline V gene has CDR1 SGDLS and CDR2 YYNGEE. TCRdb redid the calling of the 5' RACE reads with MiXCR, one entry per CDR3 protein. This table has some 40,000 distinct CDR3 sequences, roughly 3.1% appearing once. The gene calls are TRBV9 and TRBJ2-5; no definite D call. The sequence derives from a male donor with ankylosing spondylitis or in good health (not recorded which). The material sequenced was blood, either unsorted or a sorted T cell fraction (not recorded which). The CDR3 DNA sequence: TGTGCCAGCAGCGTAGGCCCAAACAAAGAGACCCAGTACTTC. Amino acid sequence: CASSVGPNKETQYF.